This is a list of T cell receptor beta chains from one sample in a study of blood T cell repertoires in COVID-19. Some clones are missing from TCRdb's copy, which holds only in-frame ones; the method was immunoSEQ multiplex PCR. This sample yields 250,000 to 300,000 clones, of which roughly 85% are seen a single time; 4% to 6% belongs to the top ten. Sequenced sample: peripheral blood. These receptors all stem from a man in his fifties or sixties with active or convalescent COVID-19. Both conserved end residues are part of each CDR3. D genes are given only for firm matches.

j_call cdr3_length v_call d_call cdr3_nt cdr3_aa
TRBJ1-2 15 TRBV5-3 NA TGTGTCAGAAGCTTGATCCACAGGTCTATCTATGGCTACACCTTC CVRSLIHRSIYGYTF
TRBJ2-1 19 TRBV3-1/TRBV3-2 TRBD2 TGTGCCAGCAGCCAAGTTGCCCTGACTAGCGGGAGAGGTTACAATGAGCAGTTCTTC CASSQVALTSGRGYNEQFF
TRBJ2-7 16 TRBV7-2 TRBD1 TGTGCCAGCAGCTTCTACTCCGGGACAGGGGGTGACGAGCAGTACTTC CASSFYSGTGGDEQYF
TRBJ2-1 13 TRBV7-9 TRBD2 TGTGCCAGCAGTACTAGCGGGAGAAATGAGCAGTTCTTC CASSTSGRNEQFF
TRBJ2-1 15 TRBV7-6 TRBD2 TGTGCCAGCAGCTTAGGCACTAGCGGGTCGGATGAGCAGTTCTTC CASSLGTSGSDEQFF
TRBJ2-4 15 TRBV11-1 TRBD2 TGTGCCAGCAGCTTAGTTGCGGGAGGGACCAACATTCAGTACTTC CASSLVAGGTNIQYF
TRBJ1-1 13 TRBV28 NA TGTGCCAGCAGTCTGACAGCCAACACTGAAGCTTTCTTT CASSLTANTEAFF
TRBJ2-5 17 TRBV12-1 NA TGTGCCAGCAGCGAATACCTAAAGGCGGCGGATCAAGAGACCCAGTACTTC CASSEYLKAADQETQYF
TRBJ2-5 13 TRBV5-3 TRBD2 TGTGTCAAAAAGAGCGGGGGGCAAGAGACCCAGTACTTC CVKKSGGQETQYF
TRBJ1-6 16 TRBV4-2 TRBD1 TGTGCCAGCAGCCAAGATCTTGGGACAGGGGTTTCACCCCTCCACTTT CASSQDLGTGVSPLHF
TRBJ1-3 14 TRBV3-1/TRBV3-2 NA TGTGCCAGCAGCCATGGGCAGGGAAGAAACACCATATATTTT CASSHGQGRNTIYF